The T cell receptor (beta chain) under discussion was sequenced for a study of T cell responses to AZD1222 COVID-19 vaccine. Study-wide findings and caveats: Clonal diversity was possibly underestimated; the donors were predominantly white British and more often female. CD4 TCRs linked to vaccination spanned spike, dominating at 160-218 and 743-854. None of the repertoires were sampled until the peak T cell response had passed. Spike-specific TCR breadth and depth were elevated following two AZD1222 doses.

In germline, CDR1 is GTSNPN, CDR2 SVGIG (reference sequence). The CDR3 consists of 13 residues. Trimming removed 1 base at V and 6 bases at J, with 10 bases between. In the case of this clone: The antigen is undetermined.

Assay used: immunoSEQ multiplex PCR; TCRdb lists only in-frame clones, some missing. In the table there are about 100,000 clones, approximately 89% of which are singletons. Source: peripheral blood, taken on day 0 of MenACWY control vaccination. This clonotype originated in an adult in good health. The chain links TRBV30 to TRBJ1-5; D unclear. The CDR3 DNA is TGTGCCTGGAGTGGAGGATTCCGTCAGCCCCAGCATTTT. Translating it yields CAWSGGFRQPQHF.